The source of this T cell receptor (beta chain) is a study of blood T cells in healthy people across ages. Study-level points and caveats: Per million T cells, the diversity of TCR beta decreased roughly linearly as age advanced. The unsorted PBMCs prevented any conclusive comparison of naive versus antigen-experienced cells.

About this clonotype: Its target is not known.

Primers used in a second PCR of roughly 6 to 11 cycles were a sample-barcoded 5' primer and a J-beta primer mix. Each TCR beta cDNA got a 12-nucleotide random molecular identifier. TCRdb analysed the 5' RACE reads with MiXCR anew, one entry per CDR3 protein. The sample yields 1,500,000 or so distinct CDR3 sequences, approximately 60% seen once. Trimming left V 10 bases short and J 7 bases short, with 20 bases between. This CDR3 has 14 amino acids. Per the germline V gene, CDR1 is SNHLY and CDR2 is FYNNEI. The study recruited healthy Caucasian donors from Russia who were aged about 6 to 90. The specimen was blood. This chain connects TRBV2 to TRBJ2-1; the D gene is possibly TRBD1 (5 bases). This TCR was sampled from a man aged 18-30 years in good health. In DNA form, the CDR3 reads TGTGCCACCGAAGTCCAAAGGGGTCAGAATGAGCAGTTCTTC. Translating gives CATEVQRGQNEQFF.